This entry lists 19 T cell receptor beta chains sequenced from one sample in a study of beta chain features in type 1 diabetes (dated by TCRdb to 2017 to 2018). The library came from the immunoSEQ multiplex PCR assay. All of the isolated RNA was reverse transcribed with the High Capacity cDNA Reverse Transcription Kit, so expressed TCRB transcripts were sequenced. TCRdb carries this immuneACCESS record with in-frame sequences only. Its versions omit some clonotypes, under half of them owing to an unresolved V gene in the studies checked, with the rest unexplained. Counted in this sample were hundreds of thousands of clones; about 14% of them appeared once. The ten top clones hold 0.035% to 0.045% of the sample. These receptors have no known antigen. What the work shows at the level of the full study, not this receptor alone: In all four CD4+ subsets, TCRB CDR3 length was moderately but significantly shorter in type 1 diabetes patients.

Source material: naive CD4+ T cells from blood. Interpreted using the paper, the cell subset or site label stands for: true naive CD4+ T cells. Source of these receptors: a man aged 18 to 29 with type 1 diabetes.

This sequence joins TRBV4-3 and TRBJ2-1, with TRBD1 matching 8 bases. This CDR3 is built from 16 residues. Unmatched junction bases numbered 9, after V lost 3 bases and J lost 5 bases. Looked up from germline, CDR1 is LGHNA and CDR2 is YSLEER. DNA for the CDR3: TGCGCCAGCAGCCAGTCCGGGCAGGGGGCGCACAATGAGCAGTTCTTC. Its protein product is CASSQSGQGAHNEQFF.

This clone occurred a few times. The chain is built from TRBV10-3 and TRBJ2-6; 9 bases match TRBD2. V dropped 2 bases and J dropped 0; count of bases not matched to a gene: 2. Per germline, CDR1 ENHRY and CDR2 SYGVKD. The CDR3 totals 17 residues. The CDR3 is CAISEASGVSGANVLTF. CDR3 in DNA: TGTGCCATCAGTGAGGCTAGCGGGGTCTCTGGGGCCAACGTCCTGACTTTC.

J is TRBJ2-2 and V is TRBV30; D possibly corresponds to TRBD1 (5 bases). This CDR3 is built from 13 residues. CDR1 and CDR2 from the germline V gene are GTSNPN and SVGIG (reference sequence). Trimming shortened V by 4 bases and J by 6 bases, and 12 bases separated the two germline ends. CDR3 coding DNA: TGTGCCTGGAAAGGGGTTATTCCCGGGGAGCTGTTTTTT. Its protein product is CAWKGVIPGELFF.

This chain links TRBV2 with TRBJ1-2; the match to TRBD1 covers 7 bases. V lost 4 bases and J lost 6; bases outside the gene matches: 5. The V gene's germline CDR1 is SNHLY and CDR2 FYNNEI. This CDR3 has 13 amino acids. CDR3 in amino acids: CASSVEGADGYTF. CDR3 bases: TGTGCCAGCAGTGTCGAGGGGGCGGATGGCTACACCTTC.

For this clone: Additional DNA sequences in this sample encode the identical CDR3. The genes are TRBV30 and TRBJ2-1, with D unclear. Trimming shortened V by 4 bases and J by 4 bases, and 5 bases separated the two germline ends. CDR1 GTSNPN and CDR2 SVGIG come from the germline V gene (reference sequence). There are 11 residues in the CDR3. The CDR3 sequence is CAWTSYNEQFF. In nucleotides, the CDR3 is TGTGCCTGGACTAGTTACAATGAGCAGTTCTTC.

This clone has more than one count but fewer than ten. The same CDR3 is also encoded by other DNA sequences in this sample. The chain recombines TRBV6-5 with TRBJ1-5, with D hard to call. This CDR3 region has 13 residues. CDR1 is MNHEY, CDR2 SVGAGI, per germline. Trimming shortened V by 2 bases and J by 0 bases, and 2 bases separated the two germline ends. CDR3 in amino acids: CASSYDSNQPQHF. CDR3 in DNA: TGTGCCAGCAGTTACGATAGCAATCAGCCCCAGCATTTT.

The chain combines TRBV5-5 with TRBJ1-4; D gene ambiguous. Looked up from germline, CDR1 is SGHKS and CDR2 is YYEKEE (reference sequence). The CDR3 is made up of 14 amino acids. The germline V and J ends were trimmed by 4 bases and 6 bases, with 13 bases remaining between them. The CDR3 is CASSNGRADEKLFF. Written as DNA, the CDR3 is TGTGCCAGCAGCAACGGCCGCGCTGATGAAAAACTGTTTTTT.

This clone showed up just a few times. This chain uses TRBV29-1 with TRBJ2-1, with 10 bases that match TRBD1. Germline assignment: CDR1 SQVTM and CDR2 ANQGSEA. The CDR3 spans 13 residues. V was clipped by 4 bases and J by 6 bases; unmatched bases: 3. For the CDR3, the DNA is TGCAGCGTTGTTCGGACAGGGGGCAATGAGCAGTTCTTC. Encoded protein: CSVVRTGGNEQFF.

Only a few counts were recorded for this clone. The chain couples TRBV2 to TRBJ2-1, with 14 bases matching TRBD2. CDR3 length: 13 amino acids. The junction had 3 bases not matched to a gene; V was cut back by 8 bases and J by 9 bases. CDR1 is SNHLY and CDR2 is FYNNEI in the germline V gene. CDR3 protein: CASQGLAGAEQFF. The CDR3 nucleotides read TGTGCCAGCCAGGGACTAGCGGGAGCTGAGCAGTTCTTC.

This clone showed up just a few times. The germline gene is not matched at one end of the junction; a read error may be the cause. The chain links TRBV6-6 to TRBJ2-3; no clear D. The CDR3 covers 15 residues. CDR1 and CDR2 (germline): MNHNY, SVGAGI (reference sequence). The CDR3 DNA reads as TGTGCCAGCAGCTACTTCTTCCAAAGCACAGATACGCAGTATTTT. It encodes CASSYFFQSTDTQYF.

This clone turned up a few times. The rearrangement joins TRBV6-5 to TRBJ1-1, with no clear D. Germline CDR1 reads MNHEY; CDR2 reads SVGAGI. Trimming shortened V by 6 bases and J by 0 bases, and 2 bases separated the two germline ends. CDR3 length equals 11 residues. The CDR3 is CASSMNTEAFF. DNA of the CDR3: TGTGCCAGCAGCATGAACACTGAAGCTTTCTTT.

The rearrangement uses TRBV5-4 and TRBJ2-1, with TRBD2 matching over 10 bases. Trimming took 4 bases from V and 3 from J; bases not matched to a gene: 4. Per the germline V gene, CDR1 is SGHNT and CDR2 is YYREEE (reference sequence). This CDR3 region has 15 residues. The CDR3 DNA reads TGTGCCAGCAGCATCTCTAGCGGGAGCTACAATGAGCAGTTCTTC. As protein: CASSISSGSYNEQFF.

This rearrangement joins TRBV29-1 to TRBJ2-7; 8 nucleotides match TRBD1. Germline V gene sequence: CDR1 SQVTM, CDR2 ANQGSEA. The V gene end was trimmed by 4 bases and the J gene end by 7 bases; junction bases not matched to a gene: 3. The CDR3 length is 11 residues. DNA for the CDR3: TGCAGCGTTGCACAGGGGGGTGAGCAGTACTTC. It is translated as CSVAQGGEQYF.

The V and J genes are TRBV29-1 and TRBJ2-2; 7 bases agree with TRBD2. J was trimmed by 0 bases and V by 7 bases; bases with no gene match: 5. The CDR3 extends over 14 amino acids. The germline V gene encodes CDR1 SQVTM and CDR2 ANQGSEA. The CDR3 protein is CSAPGGSNTGELFF. CDR3 nucleotides: TGCAGCGCCCCGGGGGGTTCGAACACCGGGGAGCTGTTTTTT.

This rearrangement joins TRBV7-9 to TRBJ1-4, with 7 bases that match TRBD1. J lost 4 bases, V lost 8 bases, and 7 bases had no gene match. The CDR3 loop spans 14 amino acids. Germline CDR1 SEHNR, CDR2 FQNEAQ (reference sequence). Here the CDR3 reads CASLLGQNNEKLFF. CDR3 in DNA: TGTGCCAGCCTTCTGGGACAGAATAATGAAAAACTGTTTTTT.

This clone was seen a few times. The chain employs TRBV14 and TRBJ2-3, with D unresolved. CDR3 length: 14 amino acids. CDR1 is SGHDN, CDR2 FVKESK, per germline. The V end lost 4 bases, the J end lost 0 bases, and 8 bases lay between the germline ends. The CDR3: CASSPSMSTDTQYF. CDR3 DNA sequence: TGTGCCAGCAGCCCCAGCATGAGCACAGATACGCAGTATTTT.

This clone was counted between two and nine times. J is TRBJ2-5 and V is TRBV5-1; TRBD1 aligns across 7 bases. Trimming removed 4 bases from V and 1 base from J; junction bases left unmatched: 7. The CDR3 runs to 15 residues. Per germline, CDR1 SGHRS and CDR2 YFSETQ. The CDR3 DNA sequence: TGCGCCAGCAGCCTAAGGGGACAGTTCCAAGAGACCCAGTACTTC. Its protein product is CASSLRGQFQETQYF. Looking up the rest from reference TRBV5-1 and TRBJ2-5 gives the full variable domain: KAGVTQTPRYLIKTRGQQVTLSCSPISGHRSVSWYQQTPGQGLQFLFEYFSETQRNKGNFPGRFSGRQFSNSRSEMNVSTLELGDSALYLCASSLRGQFQETQYFGPGTRLLVL.

In its sample, this clone was seen a few times. This chain joins TRBV4-3 and TRBJ1-1; D not resolved. Germline V lookup: CDR1 LGHNA, CDR2 YSLEER. The CDR3 consists of 13 residues. The V and J ends lost 1 base and 4 bases respectively, with 7 bases between them. CDR3 sequence: CASSQGDGTEAFF. The CDR3 DNA follows: TGCGCCAGCAGCCAAGGAGATGGCACTGAAGCTTTCTTT.

The CDR3 is CASSPRQETQYF. CDR3 DNA: TGTGCCAGCAGTCCCCGGCAAGAGACCCAGTACTTC. The rearrangement joins TRBV6-1 to TRBJ2-5; D ambiguous. Germline-derived CDR1 and CDR2 are MNHNS and SASEGT. The CDR3 is 12 residues long. Between the trimmed V and J ends, which lost 5 bases and 2 bases, there was a span of 6 bases.